The source of this T cell receptor beta chain is a study of cytotoxic CD8 clonotypes in ibrutinib-treated CLL. As regards this clone: Its specificity is unknown.

Study-level results: Having risen at ibrutinib response, clonality had fallen back toward baseline by progression. Baseline clonality, above age-matched healthy donor levels, tracked circulating CD8+ T-cell counts.

Libraries were prepared by immunoSEQ multiplex PCR; TCRdb keeps only in-frame clonotypes and omits some of them. The sample holds about 300,000 clones, roughly 76% seen once. Sequences were derived from PBMCs, sampled at disease progression, from a patient treated with ibrutinib. This TCR came from a human donor with chronic lymphocytic leukemia.

The CDR3 here is CASSLEGYSNQPQHF. CDR3 bases: TGCGCCAGCAGCCTCGAAGGTTATAGCAATCAGCCCCAGCATTTT. The chain recombines TRBV5-1 with TRBJ1-5, with D unclear. The CDR3 is made up of 15 amino acids. Germline V gene sequence: CDR1 SGHRS, CDR2 YFSETQ. V was trimmed by 4 bases and J by 0 bases, leaving 11 bases between them.